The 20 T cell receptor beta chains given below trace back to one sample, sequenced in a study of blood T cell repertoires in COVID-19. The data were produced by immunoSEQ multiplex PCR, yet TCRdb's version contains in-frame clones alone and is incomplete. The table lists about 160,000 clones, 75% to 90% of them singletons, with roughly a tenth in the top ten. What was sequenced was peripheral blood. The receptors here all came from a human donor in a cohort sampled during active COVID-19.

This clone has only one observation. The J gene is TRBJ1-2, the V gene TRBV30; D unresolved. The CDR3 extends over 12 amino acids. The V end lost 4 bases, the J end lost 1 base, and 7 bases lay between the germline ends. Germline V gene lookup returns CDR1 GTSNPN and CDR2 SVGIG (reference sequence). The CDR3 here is CAWKQFNYGYTF. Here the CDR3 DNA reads TGTGCCTGGAAGCAATTTAACTATGGCTACACCTTC. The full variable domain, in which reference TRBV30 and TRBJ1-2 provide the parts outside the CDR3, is SQTIHQWPATLVQPVGSPLSLECTVEGTSNPNLYWYRQAAGRGLQLLFYSVGIGQISSEVPQNLSASRPQDRQFILSSKKLLLSDSGFYLCAWKQFNYGYTFGSGTRLTVV.

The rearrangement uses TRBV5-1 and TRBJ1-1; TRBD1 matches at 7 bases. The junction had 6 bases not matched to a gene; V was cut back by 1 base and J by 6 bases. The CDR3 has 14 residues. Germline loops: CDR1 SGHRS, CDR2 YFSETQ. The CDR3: CASSLTGEGPEAFF. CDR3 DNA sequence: TGCGCCAGCAGCTTGACAGGGGAAGGACCTGAAGCTTTCTTT. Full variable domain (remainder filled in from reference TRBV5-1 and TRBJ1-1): KAGVTQTPRYLIKTRGQQVTLSCSPISGHRSVSWYQQTPGQGLQFLFEYFSETQRNKGNFPGRFSGRQFSNSRSEMNVSTLELGDSALYLCASSLTGEGPEAFFGQGTRLTVV.

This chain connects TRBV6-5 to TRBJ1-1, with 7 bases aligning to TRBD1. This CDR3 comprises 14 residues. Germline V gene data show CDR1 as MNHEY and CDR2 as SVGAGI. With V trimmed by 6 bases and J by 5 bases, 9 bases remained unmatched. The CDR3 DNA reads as TGTGCCAGCAGCTTCAGGGGGGTCGAGACTGAAGCTTTCTTT. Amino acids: CASSFRGVETEAFF.

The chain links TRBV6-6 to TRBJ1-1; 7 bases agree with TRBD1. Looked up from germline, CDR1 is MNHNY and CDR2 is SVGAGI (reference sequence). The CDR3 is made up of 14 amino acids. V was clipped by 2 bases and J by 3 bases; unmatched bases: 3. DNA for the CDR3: TGTGCCAGCAGTTACACTCAGGGGGACACTGAAGCTTTCTTT. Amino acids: CASSYTQGDTEAFF.

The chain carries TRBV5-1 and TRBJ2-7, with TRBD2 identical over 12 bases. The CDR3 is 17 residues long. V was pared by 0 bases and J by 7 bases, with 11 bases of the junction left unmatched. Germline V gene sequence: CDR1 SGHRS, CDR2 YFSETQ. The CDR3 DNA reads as TGCGCCAGCAGCTTGGATAGACCGGGACTAGCGGGCCGGGAGCAGTACTTC. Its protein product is CASSLDRPGLAGREQYF.

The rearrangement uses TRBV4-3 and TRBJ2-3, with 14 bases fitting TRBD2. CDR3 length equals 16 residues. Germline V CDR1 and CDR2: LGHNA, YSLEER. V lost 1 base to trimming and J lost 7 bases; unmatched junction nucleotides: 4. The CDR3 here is CASSQGGLAGANTQYF. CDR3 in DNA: TGCGCCAGCAGCCAAGGGGGACTAGCGGGGGCTAATACGCAGTATTTT.

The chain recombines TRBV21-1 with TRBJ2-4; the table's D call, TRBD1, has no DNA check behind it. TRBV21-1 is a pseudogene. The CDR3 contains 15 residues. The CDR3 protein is CASSSLSGAKNIQYF. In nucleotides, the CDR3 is TGTGCCAGCAGCTCATTGTCAGGGGCCAAAAACATTCAGTACTTC.

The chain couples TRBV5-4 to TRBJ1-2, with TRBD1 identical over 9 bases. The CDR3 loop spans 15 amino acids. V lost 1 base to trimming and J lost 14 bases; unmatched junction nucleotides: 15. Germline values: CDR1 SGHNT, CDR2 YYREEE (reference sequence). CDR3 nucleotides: TGTGCCAGCAGCTTGTTGGGTGCGGGACAGGGAGCTCTTACCTTC. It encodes CASSLLGAGQGALTF.

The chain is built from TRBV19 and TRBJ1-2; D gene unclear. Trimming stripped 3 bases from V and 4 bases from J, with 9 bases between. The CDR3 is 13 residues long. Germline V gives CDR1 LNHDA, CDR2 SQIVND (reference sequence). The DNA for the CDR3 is TGTGCCAGTAGTATGAGCGGTCTCTATGGCTACACCTTC. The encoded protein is CASSMSGLYGYTF.

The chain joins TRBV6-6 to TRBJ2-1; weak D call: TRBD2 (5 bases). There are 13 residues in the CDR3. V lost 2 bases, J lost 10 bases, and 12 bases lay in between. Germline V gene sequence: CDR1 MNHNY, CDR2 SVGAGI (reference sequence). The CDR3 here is CASSYDYLGEQFF. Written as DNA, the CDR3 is TGTGCCAGCAGTTACGACTACCTAGGGGAGCAGTTCTTC.

Here the CDR3 reads CASSVGAGAEAGELFF. The DNA for the CDR3 is TGTGCCAGCAGCGTAGGGGCGGGGGCCGAGGCCGGGGAGCTGTTTTTT. The V gene is TRBV9, the J gene TRBJ2-2, with a possible D match to TRBD2 (7 bases). V was shortened by 0 bases and J by 6 bases, with 15 bases between the two germline ends. This CDR3 has 16 residues. Germline assignment: CDR1 SGDLS and CDR2 YYNGEE.

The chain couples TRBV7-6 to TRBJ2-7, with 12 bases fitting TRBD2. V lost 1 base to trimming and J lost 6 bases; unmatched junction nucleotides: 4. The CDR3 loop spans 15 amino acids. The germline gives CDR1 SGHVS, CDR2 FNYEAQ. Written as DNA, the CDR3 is TGTGCCAGCAGCTTAGTGGCGACTAGCGGGAGCGAGCAGTACTTC. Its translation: CASSLVATSGSEQYF.

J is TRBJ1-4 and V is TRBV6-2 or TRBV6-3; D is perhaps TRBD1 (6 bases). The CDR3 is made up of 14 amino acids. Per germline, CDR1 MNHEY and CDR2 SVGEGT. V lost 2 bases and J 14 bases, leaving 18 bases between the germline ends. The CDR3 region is CASSYRLQGLELFF. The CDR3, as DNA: TGTGCCAGCAGTTACCGGTTACAGGGCCTAGAGCTGTTTTTT.

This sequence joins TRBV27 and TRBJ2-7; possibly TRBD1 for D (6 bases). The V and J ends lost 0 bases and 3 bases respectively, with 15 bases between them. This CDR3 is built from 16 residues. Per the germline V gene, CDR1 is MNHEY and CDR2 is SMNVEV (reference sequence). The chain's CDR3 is CASSLSWAGVIYEQYF. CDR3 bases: TGTGCCAGCAGTTTATCGTGGGCAGGGGTTATCTACGAGCAGTACTTC.

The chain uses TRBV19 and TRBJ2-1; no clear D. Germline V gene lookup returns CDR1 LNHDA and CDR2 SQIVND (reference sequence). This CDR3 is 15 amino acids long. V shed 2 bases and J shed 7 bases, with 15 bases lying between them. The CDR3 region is CASSIRNPIRNEQFF. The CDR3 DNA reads TGTGCCAGTAGTATACGTAACCCTATCCGTAATGAGCAGTTCTTC.

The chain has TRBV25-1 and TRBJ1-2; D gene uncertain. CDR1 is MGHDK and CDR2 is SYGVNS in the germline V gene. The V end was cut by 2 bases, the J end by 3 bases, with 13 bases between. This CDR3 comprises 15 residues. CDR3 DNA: TGTGCCAGCAGTGAACTGATGGAGCGCGACTATGGCTACACCTTC. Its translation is CASSELMERDYGYTF.

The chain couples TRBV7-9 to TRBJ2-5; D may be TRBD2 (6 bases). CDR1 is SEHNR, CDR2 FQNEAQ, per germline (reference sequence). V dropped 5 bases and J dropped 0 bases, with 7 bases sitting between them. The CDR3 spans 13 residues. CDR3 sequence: CASSGGYQETQYF. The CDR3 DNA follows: TGTGCCAGCAGCGGGGGGTACCAAGAGACCCAGTACTTC.

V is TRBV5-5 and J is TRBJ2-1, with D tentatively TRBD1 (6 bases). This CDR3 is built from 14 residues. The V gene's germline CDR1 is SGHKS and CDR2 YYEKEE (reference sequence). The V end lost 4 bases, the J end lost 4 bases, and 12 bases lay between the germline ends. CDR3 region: CASSPRTEYNEQFF. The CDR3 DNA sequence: TGTGCCAGCAGCCCCAGGACAGAATACAATGAGCAGTTCTTC.

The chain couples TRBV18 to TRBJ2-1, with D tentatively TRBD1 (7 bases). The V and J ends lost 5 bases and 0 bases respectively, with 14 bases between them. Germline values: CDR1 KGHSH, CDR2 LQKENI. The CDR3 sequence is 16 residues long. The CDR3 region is CASSSAGGSSYNEQFF. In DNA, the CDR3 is TGTGCCAGCTCATCGGCAGGGGGGAGCTCCTACAATGAGCAGTTCTTC.

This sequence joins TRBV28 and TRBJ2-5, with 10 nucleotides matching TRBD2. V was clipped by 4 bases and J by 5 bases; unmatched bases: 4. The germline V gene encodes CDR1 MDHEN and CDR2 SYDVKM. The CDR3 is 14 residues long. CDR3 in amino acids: CASSSLAGVETQYF. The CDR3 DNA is TGTGCCAGCAGTTCGCTAGCGGGGGTGGAGACCCAGTACTTC.